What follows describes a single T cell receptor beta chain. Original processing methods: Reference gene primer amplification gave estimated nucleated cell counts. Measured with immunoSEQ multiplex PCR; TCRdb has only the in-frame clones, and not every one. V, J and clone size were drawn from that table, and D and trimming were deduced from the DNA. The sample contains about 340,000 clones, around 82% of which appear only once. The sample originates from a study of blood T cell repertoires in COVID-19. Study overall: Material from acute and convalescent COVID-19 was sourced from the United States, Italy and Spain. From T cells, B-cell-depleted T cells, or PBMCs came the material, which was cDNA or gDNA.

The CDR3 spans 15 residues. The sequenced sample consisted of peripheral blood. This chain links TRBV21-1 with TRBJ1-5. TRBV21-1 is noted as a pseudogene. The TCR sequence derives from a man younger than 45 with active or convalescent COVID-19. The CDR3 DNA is TGTGCCAGCAGCAAAGCGAGTAGGAGGGGACAGCCCCAGCATTTT. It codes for CASSKASRRGQPQHF.